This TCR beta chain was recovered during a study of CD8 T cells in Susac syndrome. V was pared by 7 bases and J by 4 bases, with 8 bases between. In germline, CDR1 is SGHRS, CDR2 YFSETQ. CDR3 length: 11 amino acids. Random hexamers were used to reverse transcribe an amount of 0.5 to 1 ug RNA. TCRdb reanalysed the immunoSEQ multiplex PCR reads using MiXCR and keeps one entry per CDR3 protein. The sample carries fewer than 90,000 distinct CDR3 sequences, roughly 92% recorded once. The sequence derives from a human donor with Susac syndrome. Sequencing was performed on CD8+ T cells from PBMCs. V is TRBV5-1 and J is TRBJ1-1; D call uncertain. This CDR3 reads CASSVGTEAFF. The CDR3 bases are TGCGCCAGCTCGGTTGGCACTGAAGCTTTCTTT.